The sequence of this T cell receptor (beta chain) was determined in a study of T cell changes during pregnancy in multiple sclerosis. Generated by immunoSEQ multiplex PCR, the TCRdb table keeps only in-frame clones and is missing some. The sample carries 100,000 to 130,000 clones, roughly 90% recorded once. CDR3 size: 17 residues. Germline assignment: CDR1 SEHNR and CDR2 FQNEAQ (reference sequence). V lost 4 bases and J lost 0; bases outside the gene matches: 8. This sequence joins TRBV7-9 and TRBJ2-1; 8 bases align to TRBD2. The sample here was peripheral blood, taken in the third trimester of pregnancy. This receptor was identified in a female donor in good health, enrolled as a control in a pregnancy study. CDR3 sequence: CASSSVAGYSSYNEQFF. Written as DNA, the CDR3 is TGTGCCAGCAGCTCCGTAGCGGGGTACAGCTCCTACAATGAGCAGTTCTTC.